This T cell receptor beta chain was sequenced during a study of blood T cell repertoires in COVID-19. Overall study context: Samples taken during acute and convalescent COVID-19 were collected in the United States, Italy and Spain. Sample material is recorded as cDNA or gDNA derived from T cells, B-cell-depleted T cells, or PBMCs.

Followed over time, Seattle patients had been enrolled while infection was active. Original processing notes: Cell counts per sample came from amplifying reference gene primers. The table came from immunoSEQ multiplex PCR; TCRdb's copy has only in-frame clones and leaves some out. V, J and clone size reflect that table, while D and trimming were determined from the DNA. The sample has around 310,000 clones; 90% are singletons. Sequenced sample: peripheral blood. The clonotype was recovered from a woman under 40 with COVID-19, enrolled during active disease.

CDR3 DNA sequence: TGTGCCTGGAGCGGACCCCGCAGGGGGAACACTGAAGCTTTCTTT. Its protein product is CAWSGPRRGNTEAFF. The V gene is TRBV30, the J gene TRBJ1-1, with D maybe TRBD1 (6 bases). Trimming left V 3 bases short and J 1 base short, with 15 bases between. In germline, CDR1 is GTSNPN, CDR2 SVGIG (reference sequence). The CDR3 length is 15 residues.